A selection of T cell receptor beta chains follows, all from one sample in a study of cytotoxic CD8 clonotypes in ibrutinib-treated CLL. The method was immunoSEQ multiplex PCR; TCRdb's version includes in-frame clones alone and lacks a portion of them. The sample has over 150,000 clones; over 60% are singletons. The sequences come from PBMCs, collected after 24 months of ibrutinib treatment. These receptors all stem from a human donor with chronic lymphocytic leukemia. The CDR3 runs from the conserved cysteine through the conserved F or W. The D gene is left open where the match is weak. The size entry is marked missing in some rows and otherwise reads once, few, many or a size class.

V: TRBV5-6
D: .
J: TRBJ2-1
size: .
DNA: TGTGCCAGCAGCCCCCTAGGGGATACCCGCTACAATGAGCAGTTCTTC
CDR3: CASSPLGDTRYNEQFF

V: TRBV2
D: TRBD1
J: TRBJ2-6
size: .
DNA: TGTGCCAGCGGGACAGGCCACTCTGGGGCCAACGTCCTGACTTTC
CDR3: CASGTGHSGANVLTF

V: TRBV28
D: .
J: TRBJ1-2
size: .
DNA: TGTGCCACCCCTGCGCCAGGGCCAGCGAGCGGCTACACCTTC
CDR3: CATPAPGPASGYTF

V: TRBV6-6
D: .
J: TRBJ2-7
size: .
DNA: TGTGCCAGCAGCCCCCGGGCAGTCTCGTCCTACGAGCAGTACTTC
CDR3: CASSPRAVSSYEQYF

V: TRBV29-1
D: TRBD2
J: TRBJ2-1
size: .
DNA: TGCAGCGCAGACCGGGCGAAGGGACTAGCGCAAGTTGAGCAGTTCTTC
CDR3: CSADRAKGLAQVEQFF

V: TRBV7-8
D: TRBD1
J: TRBJ2-1
size: once
DNA: TGTGCCAGCAGCTTAGGGTTAGGGGGCTATGACTACAATGAGCAGTTCTTC
CDR3: CASSLGLGGYDYNEQFF

V: TRBV9
D: TRBD2
J: TRBJ2-7
size: .
DNA: TGTGCCAGCAGCGTATCAAGCGGGAGATTCTACGAGCAGTACTTC
CDR3: CASSVSSGRFYEQYF

V: TRBV28
D: TRBD1
J: TRBJ1-2
size: .
DNA: TGTGCCAGCCACGATCTAGTGGGGACAGGGCGCAACTATGGCTACACCTTC
CDR3: CASHDLVGTGRNYGYTF

V: TRBV7-3
D: .
J: TRBJ2-7
size: .
DNA: TGTGCCAGCAGCTTAGATGGAGGGAAGACATGGGAGCAGTACTTC
CDR3: CASSLDGGKTWEQYF

V: TRBV5-6
D: TRBD2
J: TRBJ2-2
size: once
DNA: TGTGCCAGCAGCTTGAAGGGGCTAGCGGGAGGAGTAACCGGGGAGCTGTTTTTT
CDR3: CASSLKGLAGGVTGELFF

V: TRBV18
D: .
J: TRBJ2-7
size: once
DNA: TGTGCCAGCTCACCCCGGGGGAGAAGCTCCTACGAGCAGTACTTC
CDR3: CASSPRGRSSYEQYF

V: TRBV29-1
D: .
J: TRBJ2-1
size: few
DNA: TGCAGCGTTGAGGAGGGGGCTGTCGGCAATGAGCAGTTCTTC
CDR3: CSVEEGAVGNEQFF

V: TRBV2
D: TRBD2
J: TRBJ2-2
size: .
DNA: TGTGCCGGGGGCGGGAGGGCCGGCACCGGGGAGCTGTTTTTT
CDR3: CAGGGRAGTGELFF

V: TRBV7-7
D: .
J: TRBJ2-2
size: .
DNA: TGTGCCAGCAGCTTGGGCTACACCGGGGAGCTGTTTTTT
CDR3: CASSLGYTGELFF

V: TRBV4-3
D: .
J: TRBJ2-2
size: .
DNA: TGCGCCAGCAGCCAAGCAGTCGTTGAGCTTGACACCGGGGAGCTGTTTTTT
CDR3: CASSQAVVELDTGELFF

V: TRBV4-1
D: .
J: TRBJ2-7
size: .
DNA: TGCGCCAGCAGCCAAAGGGTCGCCTACGAGCAGTACTTC
CDR3: CASSQRVAYEQYF

V: TRBV30
D: .
J: TRBJ2-3
size: .
DNA: TGTGCCTGGAGTCATGGGCTTGCGGATACGCAGTATTTT
CDR3: CAWSHGLADTQYF

V: TRBV28
D: .
J: TRBJ1-5
size: few
DNA: TGTGCCAGCAGTCCCAGGGTCGGCTATCAGCCCCAGCATTTT
CDR3: CASSPRVGYQPQHF

V: TRBV2
D: .
J: TRBJ2-1
size: .
DNA: TGTGCCAGCAGCCGACAGAGCTCCTACAATGAGCAGTTCTTC
CDR3: CASSRQSSYNEQFF

V: TRBV10-2
D: .
J: TRBJ2-7
size: once
DNA: TGCGCCAGCAGTCGGCGGAAAGGATACGAGCAGTACTTC
CDR3: CASSRRKGYEQYF

V: TRBV9
D: .
J: TRBJ1-2
size: .
DNA: TGTGCCAGCAGCGTAGATTTCTATGGCTACACCTTC
CDR3: CASSVDFYGYTF

V: TRBV23-1
D: .
J: TRBJ1-2
size: .
DNA: TGCGCCAGCAGTCAATCTTCGGTTAACTATGGCTACACCTTC
CDR3: CASSQSSVNYGYTF

V: TRBV5-4
D: .
J: TRBJ2-5
size: .
DNA: TGTGCCAGCAGCCAGGGCGTCGGGGGCGGGGAAGAGACCCAGTACTTC
CDR3: CASSQGVGGGEETQYF

V: TRBV4-3
D: TRBD1
J: TRBJ1-2
size: few
DNA: TGCGCCAGCAGCCAAGATAACAGGGGGGACTATGGCTACACCTTC
CDR3: CASSQDNRGDYGYTF

V: TRBV15
D: TRBD1
J: TRBJ2-7
size: .
DNA: TGTGCCACCAGCAAACGACAGGGCTACGAGCAGTACTTC
CDR3: CATSKRQGYEQYF

V: TRBV4-3
D: TRBD1
J: TRBJ1-2
size: .
DNA: TGCGCCAGCAGCCCCACCGAGGGACAGGGGTATGGCTACACCTTC
CDR3: CASSPTEGQGYGYTF

V: TRBV7-8
D: .
J: TRBJ2-1
size: few
DNA: TGTGCCAGCAGCTTCACCCAGCGGAGCTCCTACAATGAGCAGTTCTTC
CDR3: CASSFTQRSSYNEQFF

V: TRBV30
D: .
J: TRBJ2-3
size: .
DNA: TGTGCCTGGAGTGTACGGTTGACGACAGATACGCAGTATTTT
CDR3: CAWSVRLTTDTQYF

V: TRBV6-6
D: TRBD1
J: TRBJ1-2
size: .
DNA: TGTGCCAGCAGTTCGACAGGGACCCCCTATGGCTACACCTTC
CDR3: CASSSTGTPYGYTF

V: TRBV7-2
D: TRBD2
J: TRBJ2-2
size: .
DNA: TGTGCCAGCAGCTTAGCGGGCGGGAGGAACACCGGGGAGCTGTTTTTT
CDR3: CASSLAGGRNTGELFF

V: TRBV7-9
D: .
J: TRBJ2-6
size: .
DNA: TGTGCCAGCGAGAGAGAAGCTGGGGCCAACGTCCTGACTTTC
CDR3: CASEREAGANVLTF

V: TRBV7-2
D: .
J: TRBJ1-5
size: few
DNA: TGTGCCAGCAGCAAAGGTGGGGGGTCGGGCAATCAGCCCCAGCATTTT
CDR3: CASSKGGGSGNQPQHF

V: TRBV7-8
D: .
J: TRBJ2-3
size: .
DNA: TGTGCCAGCAGCCCAGCCCATAGCAGAATCCCCCTAGATACGCAGTATTTT
CDR3: CASSPAHSRIPLDTQYF

V: TRBV6-6
D: .
J: TRBJ2-1
size: .
DNA: TGTGCCAGCAGTGTCGATCGAGAGCAGTTCTTC
CDR3: CASSVDREQFF

V: TRBV4-3
D: .
J: TRBJ2-3
size: .
DNA: TGCGCCAGCAGCCAAAGGGGGGGGCTCACAGATACGCAGTATTTT
CDR3: CASSQRGGLTDTQYF

V: TRBV5-1
D: .
J: TRBJ2-7
size: .
DNA: TGCGCCAGCAGTCGACAGGTACCATCCTACGAGCAGTACTTC
CDR3: CASSRQVPSYEQYF

V: TRBV5-4
D: TRBD1
J: TRBJ1-2
size: once
DNA: TGTGCCAGCAGCACAGACAGGGGAGACGGCTACACCTTC
CDR3: CASSTDRGDGYTF

V: TRBV10-3
D: .
J: TRBJ2-7
size: .
DNA: TGTGCCATCAGTGAAGTGAGAACGAACGAGCAGTACTTC
CDR3: CAISEVRTNEQYF